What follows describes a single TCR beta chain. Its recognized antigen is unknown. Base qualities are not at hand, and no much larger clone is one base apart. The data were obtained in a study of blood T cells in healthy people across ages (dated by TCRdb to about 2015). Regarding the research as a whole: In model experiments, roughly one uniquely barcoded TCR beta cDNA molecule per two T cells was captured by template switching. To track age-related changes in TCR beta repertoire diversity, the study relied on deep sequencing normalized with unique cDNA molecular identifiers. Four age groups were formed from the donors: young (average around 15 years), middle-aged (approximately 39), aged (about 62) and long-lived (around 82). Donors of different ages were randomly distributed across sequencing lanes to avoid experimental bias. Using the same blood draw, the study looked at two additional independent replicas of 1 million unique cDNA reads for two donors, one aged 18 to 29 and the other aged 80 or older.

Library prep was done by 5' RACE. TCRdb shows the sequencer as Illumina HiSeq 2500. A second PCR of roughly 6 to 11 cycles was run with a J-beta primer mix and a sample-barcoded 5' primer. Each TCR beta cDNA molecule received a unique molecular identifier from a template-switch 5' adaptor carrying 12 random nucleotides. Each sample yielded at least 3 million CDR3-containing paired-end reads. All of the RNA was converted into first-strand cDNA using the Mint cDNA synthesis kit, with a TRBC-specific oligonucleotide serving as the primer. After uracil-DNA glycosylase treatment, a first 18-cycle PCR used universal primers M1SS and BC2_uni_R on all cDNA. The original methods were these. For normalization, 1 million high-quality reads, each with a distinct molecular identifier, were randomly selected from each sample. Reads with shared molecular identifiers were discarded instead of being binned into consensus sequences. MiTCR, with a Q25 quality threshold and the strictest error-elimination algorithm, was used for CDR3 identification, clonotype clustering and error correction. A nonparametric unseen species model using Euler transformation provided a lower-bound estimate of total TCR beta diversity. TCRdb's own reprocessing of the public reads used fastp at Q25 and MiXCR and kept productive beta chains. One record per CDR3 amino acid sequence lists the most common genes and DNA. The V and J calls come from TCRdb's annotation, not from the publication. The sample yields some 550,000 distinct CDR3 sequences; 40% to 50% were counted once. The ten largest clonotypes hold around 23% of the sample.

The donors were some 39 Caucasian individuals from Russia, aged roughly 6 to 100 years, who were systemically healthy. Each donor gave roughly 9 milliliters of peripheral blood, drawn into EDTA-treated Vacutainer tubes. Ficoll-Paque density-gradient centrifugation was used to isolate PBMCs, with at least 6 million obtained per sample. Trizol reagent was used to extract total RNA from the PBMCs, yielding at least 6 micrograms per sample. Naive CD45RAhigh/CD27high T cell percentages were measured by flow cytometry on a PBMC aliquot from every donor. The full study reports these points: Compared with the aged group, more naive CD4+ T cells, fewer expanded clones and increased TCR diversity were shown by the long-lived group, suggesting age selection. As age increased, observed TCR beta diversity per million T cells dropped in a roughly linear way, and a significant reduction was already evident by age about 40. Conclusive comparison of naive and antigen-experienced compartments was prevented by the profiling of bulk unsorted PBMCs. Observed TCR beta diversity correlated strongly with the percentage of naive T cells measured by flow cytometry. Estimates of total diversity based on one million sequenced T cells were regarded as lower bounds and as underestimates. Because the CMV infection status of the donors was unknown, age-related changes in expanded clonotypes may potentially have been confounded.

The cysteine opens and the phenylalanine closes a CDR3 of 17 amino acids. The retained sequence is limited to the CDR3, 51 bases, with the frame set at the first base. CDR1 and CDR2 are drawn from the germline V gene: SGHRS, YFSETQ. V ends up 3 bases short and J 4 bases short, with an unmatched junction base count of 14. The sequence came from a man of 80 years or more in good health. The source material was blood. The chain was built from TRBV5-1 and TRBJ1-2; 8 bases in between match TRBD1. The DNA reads TGCGCCAGCAGCTCGGCGCAGGGGGCTTTCTCGGTCTATGGCTACACCTTC. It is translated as CASSSAQGAFSVYGYTF.